The clone carrying this TCR beta chain was detected only once. Its antigen remains unidentified. Ahead of sequencing, the ViraFEST assay grew antigen-specific CD4+ T cells using viral peptide pools. Isolation of CD4+ T cells took place after ten to eleven days of culture. None of the vaccinated had previously contracted SARS-CoV-2, and their nucleocapsid antibodies tested negative. The assay was immunoSEQ multiplex PCR, and TCRdb's table has in-frame clones only and misses some. The table has 20,000 to 25,000 clones, approximately 64% seen once. This record comes from a study of vaccination effects on CD4 cells after COVID-19. Overall study results and limits: The authors studied few convalescent patients and collected no early post-infection timepoints. Marked clonal contraction was seen late after vaccination (in both infection- and vaccine-induced clones).

This material consisted of CD4+ T cells from PBMCs cultured with HCoV-NL63 spike peptides, taken before COVID-19 vaccination. The TCR originated in a human donor who received a COVID-19 vaccine.

CDR3 sequence reads: CASSIRGQGGTDTQYF. The CDR3 DNA sequence: TGTGCCAGTAGTATTAGGGGACAGGGCGGGACAGATACGCAGTATTTT. The chain recombines TRBV19 with TRBJ2-3, with 9 positions matching TRBD1. Germline lookup yields CDR1 LNHDA and CDR2 SQIVND (reference sequence). CDR3 length equals 16 residues. V shed 3 bases and J 3 bases; nucleotides not matched to a gene: 7.